The text below deals with one TCR beta chain. This sample is part of a study of CD8+ T cells in alopecia areata. Study background: It was oral tofacitinib, at 5 to 10 mg twice daily, that treated patients received.

Documented treatment: oral pan-JAK inhibitor, 5-10 mg twice daily. Sorting separated CD4+ and CD8+ T cells out of PBMCs. CDR1 and CDR2 (germline): SQVTM, ANQGSEA. Deletions cut 5 bases from V and 5 bases from J, with 13 bases between. This CDR3 region has 13 residues. After isolation, RNA underwent reverse transcription to generate cDNA as the sequencing template. Repertoires were generated with immunoSEQ multiplex PCR, while TCRdb's copy carries only in-frame clones and drops some. The sample lists about 140,000 clones; 45% to 65% were seen once. This sample comprised CD8+ T cells sorted from blood, obtained at week 4, from a patient treated with tofacitinib. This receptor was identified in a human donor with alopecia areata. This chain links TRBV29-1 with TRBJ2-1, with D perhaps TRBD2 (6 bases). The CDR3 DNA reads as TGCAGCGTTAAACTAGCAATAGACAATGAGCAGTTCTTC. It codes for CSVKLAIDNEQFF.